The clone carrying this T cell receptor (beta chain) was detected only a few times. TCR beta CDR3 sequences were amplified from RNA transcripts. RT-PCR in the first round (using the HTBI primer set) targeted the TCR CDR3. MiXCR was run by TCRdb on the multiplex PCR reads, yielding one entry per CDR3 protein. The data contain about 500,000 distinct CDR3 sequences, 35% to 50% of them singletons. The record originates from a study of T cells in Graves' hyperthyroidism and ophthalmopathy. The length of the CDR3 is 12 residues. Germline V CDR1 and CDR2: SGHRS, YFSETQ. V lost 4 bases, J lost 8 bases, and 12 bases lay in between.

Sequenced material: peripheral blood or thyroid tissue (not recorded which). This chain uses TRBV5-1 with TRBJ1-2; a possible D gene is TRBD1 (5 bases). This receptor was identified in an adult woman with Graves' disease, either hyperthyroidism or ophthalmopathy (not recorded which). CDR3 region: CASSIGTAGYTF. The CDR3 region has the DNA TGCGCCAGCAGCATTGGGACCGCGGGCTACACCTTC.